This T cell receptor beta chain originates from a study of shared T cell receptors in the human thymus. Using immunoSEQ multiplex PCR, the repertoire was profiled, and TCRdb retains in-frame clones only, with some absent. The data show about 380,000 clones, roughly 94% seen once. The V end lost 3 bases, the J end lost 0 bases, and 13 bases lay between the germline ends. There are 16 residues in the CDR3. The germline V gene encodes CDR1 KGHSH and CDR2 LQKENI. The sequence came from a human donor. The chain links TRBV18 to TRBJ2-3; D gene ambiguous. The specimen was thymocytes. The CDR3 DNA is TGTGCCAGCTCACCCCCCGAGGAGAAAAGCACAGATACGCAGTATTTT. Translation: CASSPPEEKSTDTQYF.